Below, 8 T cell receptor beta chains from the same sample are listed, as sequenced in a study of T-cell reconstitution after alpha-beta-depleted transplantation in children. Preparing the TCRbeta library involved the use of unique molecular identifiers. TCRdb re-derived calls from the PCR reads in MiXCR, one entry per CDR3 protein. The sample consists of about 500,000 distinct CDR3 sequences, about an eighth of them appearing once. Source: PBMCs, mostly from graft donor cells, taken 180 days after TCRalphabeta/CD19-depleted stem cell transplant. These receptors were collected from a female patient aged 2-9 years who had a stem cell transplant for aplastic anemia, so the T cells may come from the graft donor.

The chain carries TRBV28 and TRBJ2-2, with unresolved D. The CDR3 has 13 residues. CDR1 is MDHEN and CDR2 is SYDVKM in the germline V gene. The germline V and J ends were trimmed by 7 bases and 0 bases, with 6 bases remaining between them. The CDR3 coding sequence is TGTGCCAGCACCGGAACGAACACCGGGGAGCTGTTTTTT. It translates to CASTGTNTGELFF.

The chain carries TRBV6-2 or TRBV6-3 and TRBJ2-7; 7 bases align to TRBD1. The junction had 8 bases not matched to a gene; V was cut back by 5 bases and J by 7 bases. Germline V gene sequence: CDR1 MNHEY, CDR2 SVGEGT. The CDR3 contains 13 residues. CDR3 nucleotide sequence: TGTGCCAGCAGTAACAGGGGACCAGAAGAGCAGTACGTC. Its protein is CASSNRGPEEQYV.

The chain couples TRBV11-2 to TRBJ2-2; D is possibly TRBD1 (9 bases). The CDR3 totals 19 residues. The germline CDR1 and CDR2 sequences are SGHAT and FQNNGV. Trimming stripped 0 bases from V and 6 bases from J, with 23 bases between. CDR3 sequence reads: CASSLDWTGAAGEAGELFF. The CDR3 DNA reads as TGTGCCAGCAGCTTAGACTGGACAGGGGCAGCGGGAGAGGCCGGGGAGCTGTTTTTT. The full variable domain, its missing parts supplied by reference TRBV11-2 and TRBJ2-2, is EAGVAQSPRYKIIEKRQSVAFWCNPISGHATLYWYQQILGQGPKLLIQFQNNGVVDDSQLPKDRFSAERLKGVDSTLKIQPAKLEDSAVYLCASSLDWTGAAGEAGELFFGEGSRLTVL.

This clonotype was counted only a few times. This chain connects TRBV7-2 to TRBJ2-5, with 14 bases lining up with TRBD2. The ends lost 5 bases at V and 4 bases at J; junction bases unmatched: 6. There are 16 residues in the CDR3. Germline-derived CDR1 and CDR2 are SGHTA and FQGNSA. CDR3: CASSPGGLAGVETQYF. The CDR3 DNA is TGTGCCAGCAGCCCAGGGGGACTAGCGGGAGTAGAGACCCAGTACTTC.

The chain has TRBV29-1 and TRBJ2-7; maybe TRBD2 (5 bases). The V and J ends lost 1 base and 5 bases respectively, with 12 bases between them. The CDR3 has 13 amino acids. Per the germline V gene, CDR1 is SQVTM and CDR2 is ANQGSEA. CDR3 DNA sequence: TGCAGCGTTGAAGCACTAGGGCGCGACGAGCAGTACTTC. Residues: CSVEALGRDEQYF.

This clonotype was found a few times. This chain connects TRBV28 to TRBJ1-3, with a tentative D call TRBD1 (5 bases). CDR3 length equals 17 residues. Germline CDR1 is MDHEN and CDR2 is SYDVKM. Trimming pared 5 bases from V and 0 bases from J, leaving 17 bases between. In DNA, the CDR3 is TGTGCCAGCAGTACCGCTCTGGGACGGATCTCTGGAAACACCATATATTTT. This translates into CASSTALGRISGNTIYF.

This clonotype was counted between two and nine times. This chain uses TRBV6-5 with TRBJ2-1; TRBD2 matches 14 bases. V trimming: 5 bases; J trimming: 8 bases; junction bases outside the gene matches: 5. Germline V gives CDR1 MNHEY, CDR2 SVGAGI. The CDR3 length is 15 residues. The CDR3 loop is CASSLGLAGGYEQFF. The CDR3 bases are TGTGCCAGCAGTCTCGGACTAGCGGGAGGTTATGAGCAGTTCTTC.

The CDR3 DNA reads TGTGCCAGTAGTACCGGGACACATTTCACCGGGGAGCTGTTTTTT. This encodes CASSTGTHFTGELFF. This chain joins TRBV19 and TRBJ2-2, with D perhaps matching TRBD1 (6 bases). V was cut by 4 bases and J by 4 bases, with 13 bases left in between. Germline CDR1 LNHDA, CDR2 SQIVND (reference sequence). The CDR3 spans 15 residues.